What follows describes a single T cell receptor (beta chain). The entry originates in a study of cytomegalovirus exposure and HLA in healthy donors. About the research overall: Out of a few hundred genotyped donors, roughly 83% belonged to the Caucasian-associated ancestry cluster.

The PCR employed 60 Vbeta primers together with 13 Jbeta primers. The assay was immunoSEQ multiplex PCR, and TCRdb's table has in-frame clones only and misses some. The sample holds about 140,000 clones, over 75% seen once. The sequence came from a man in his forties in good health and CMV-seronegative. Material for sequencing was PBMCs.

Here the CDR3 DNA reads TGTGCCTGGAGGGACAGGGCCTACGGGACCTATGGCTACACCTTC. It translates to CAWRDRAYGTYGYTF. The rearrangement uses TRBV30 and TRBJ1-2; 8 bases are a match to TRBD1. The germline CDR1 and CDR2 sequences are GTSNPN and SVGIG (reference sequence). The CDR3 spans 15 residues. The V segment lost 3 bases and the J segment 4 bases; nucleotides outside the gene matches: 10.